This T cell receptor (beta chain) stems from a study of PD-1 blockade in classical Hodgkin lymphoma. Study conclusions and caveats: Exclusion applied to patients who initiated nivolumab less than 1 year following ASCT. Before treatment, complete responders showed about the same diversity as newly diagnosed patients.

Each of the patients experienced relapse following autologous stem cell transplantation, and their brentuximab vedotin exposure differed. From germline, CDR1 is SNHLY and CDR2 FYNNEI. Trimming left V 4 bases short and J 5 bases short, with 12 bases between. There are 14 residues in the CDR3. A note on this clone: Its antigen is undetermined.

Profiled with immunoSEQ multiplex PCR; TCRdb holds only in-frame clones, not every one. The sample consists of around 40,000 clones, about 79% of them appearing once. This chain connects TRBV2 to TRBJ2-1; perhaps TRBD2 as D (5 bases). The source of this sequence is a human donor with classical Hodgkin lymphoma. The starting material was peripheral blood mononuclear cells (PBMCs), obtained at baseline. DNA for the CDR3: TGTGCCAGCAGTGTCCGCGGGCGGAACAATGAGCAGTTCTTC. It is translated as CASSVRGRNNEQFF. The full variable domain, in which reference TRBV2 and TRBJ2-1 provide the parts outside the CDR3, is EPEVTQTPSHQVTQMGQEVILRCVPISNHLYFYWYRQILGQKVEFLVSFYNNEISEKSEIFDDQFSVERPDGSNFTLKIRSTKLEDSAMYFCASSVRGRNNEQFFGPGTRLTVL.